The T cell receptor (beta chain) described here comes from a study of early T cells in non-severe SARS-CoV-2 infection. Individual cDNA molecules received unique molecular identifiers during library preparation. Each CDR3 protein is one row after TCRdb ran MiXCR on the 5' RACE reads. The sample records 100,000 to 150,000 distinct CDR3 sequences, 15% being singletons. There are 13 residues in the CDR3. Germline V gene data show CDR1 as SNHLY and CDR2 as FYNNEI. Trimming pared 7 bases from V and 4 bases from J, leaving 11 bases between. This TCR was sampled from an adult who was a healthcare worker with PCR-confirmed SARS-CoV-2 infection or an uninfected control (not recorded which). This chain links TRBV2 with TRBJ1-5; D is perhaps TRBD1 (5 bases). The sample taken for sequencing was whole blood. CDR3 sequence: CASKARENQPQHF. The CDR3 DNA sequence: TGTGCCAGCAAAGCCAGGGAGAATCAGCCCCAGCATTTT.